This passage covers 20 T cell receptor beta chains from one sample sequenced in a study of blood T cell repertoires in COVID-19. Repertoires were generated with immunoSEQ multiplex PCR, while TCRdb's copy carries only in-frame clones and drops some. The sample lists roughly 260,000 clones; 87% were seen once. Sequenced material: peripheral blood. These receptors were obtained from a woman between 50 and 59 years old with acute or convalescent COVID-19.

The chain has TRBV4-2 and TRBJ2-2, with 8 bases that match TRBD2. Germline V gene data show CDR1 as LGHNA and CDR2 as YNFKEQ. The CDR3 contains 16 residues. V shed 0 bases and J 7 bases; nucleotides not matched to a gene: 7. The CDR3 here is CASSQEEASGYGELFF. The CDR3 coding sequence is TGTGCCAGCAGCCAAGAAGAGGCTAGCGGGTACGGGGAGCTGTTTTTT.

The chain uses TRBV24-1 and TRBJ1-2, with D perhaps matching TRBD1 (6 bases). CDR3 length: 15 amino acids. V gave up 1 base and J gave up 4 bases, with 12 bases separating them. Germline-derived CDR1 and CDR2 are KGHDR and SFDVKD. This chain's CDR3 is CATSDFVGGIYGYTF. In DNA, the CDR3 is TGTGCCACCAGTGATTTCGTAGGGGGAATCTATGGCTACACCTTC.

The chain uses TRBV30 and TRBJ1-1; TRBD1 matches 8 bases. The CDR3 has 12 amino acids. J was trimmed by 11 bases and V by 8 bases; bases with no gene match: 13. Per the germline V gene, CDR1 is GTSNPN and CDR2 is SVGIG (reference sequence). CDR3 sequence (DNA): TGTGCCCTTACAGGGGGTATTCTGGGGGCTTTCTTT. Translated: CALTGGILGAFF.

This clone was recorded once. The chain links TRBV28 to TRBJ1-4, with D possibly being TRBD1 (6 bases). Trimming removed 4 bases at V and 7 bases at J, with 22 bases between. The CDR3 contains 17 residues. CDR1 is MDHEN, CDR2 SYDVKM, per germline. The CDR3 nucleotides read TGTGCCAGCAGTTCAATACTCGGGGGGCGGACGGGTGAAAAACTGTTTTTT. It yields the protein CASSSILGGRTGEKLFF.

This chain joins TRBV7-9 and TRBJ1-2, with 11 bases identical to TRBD1. The CDR3 has 14 residues. Germline CDR1 SEHNR, CDR2 FQNEAQ (reference sequence). V lost 5 bases, J lost 7 bases, and 6 bases stayed unmatched. The CDR3 bases are TGTGCCAGCAGCGCCGGACAGGGGGCAAGTGGCTACACCTTC. This sequence encodes CASSAGQGASGYTF. The full variable domain, rest sourced from reference TRBV7-9 and TRBJ1-2, is DTGVSQNPRHKITKRGQNVTFRCDPISEHNRLYWYRQTLGQGPEFLTYFQNEAQLEKSRLLSDRFSAERPKGSFSTLEIQRTEQGDSAMYLCASSAGQGASGYTFGSGTRLTVV.

CDR3 DNA: TGTGCCAGCAGCTCTCTCCGGGACTCCTACGAGCAGTACTTC. Translating gives CASSSLRDSYEQYF. The V gene is TRBV7-8, the J gene TRBJ2-7, with D possibly TRBD2 on 5 matching bases. The CDR3 is 14 amino acids. CDR1 and CDR2 (germline): SGHVS, FQNEAQ. Between the trimmed V and J ends, which lost 4 bases and 0 bases, there was a span of 10 bases.

V is TRBV29-1 and J is TRBJ1-4; 9 nucleotides line up with TRBD1. With V trimmed by 7 bases and J by 7 bases, 10 bases remained unmatched. Germline V gene data show CDR1 as SQVTM and CDR2 as ANQGSEA. The CDR3 runs to 14 residues. This chain's CDR3 is CSAGTGTGLEKLFF. Here the CDR3 DNA reads TGCAGCGCTGGGACCGGGACAGGGCTTGAAAAACTGTTTTTT.

The chain joins TRBV9 to TRBJ1-1; TRBD1 agrees at 7 bases. The trim removed 4 bases at V and 4 bases at J, leaving 10 bases unmatched. This CDR3 has 15 amino acids. Germline lookup yields CDR1 SGDLS and CDR2 YYNGEE. CDR3 sequence reads: CASSIRGGGTTEAFF. As DNA, the CDR3 is TGTGCCAGCAGCATTCGAGGGGGCGGGACCACTGAAGCTTTCTTT.

This chain links TRBV5-1 with TRBJ2-3, with D tentatively TRBD1 (5 bases). V lost 4 bases, J lost 2 bases, and 17 bases lay in between. From germline, CDR1 is SGHRS and CDR2 YFSETQ. The CDR3 totals 16 residues. The CDR3 nucleotides read TGCGCCAGCAGCATTTATCAGGGATCGTCCACAGATACGCAGTATTTT. Translated: CASSIYQGSSTDTQYF.

The gene calls are TRBV28 and TRBJ1-5; 12 bases are shared with TRBD1. With V trimmed by 5 bases and J by 2 bases, 22 bases remained unmatched. The CDR3 is 22 residues long. Germline-derived CDR1 and CDR2 are MDHEN and SYDVKM. The CDR3 loop is CASSPLRFNRDRGPPGNQPQHF. CDR3 bases: TGTGCCAGCAGTCCTCTCAGATTTAACCGGGACAGGGGGCCTCCAGGCAATCAGCCCCAGCATTTT.

V gene TRBV19 combines with J gene TRBJ1-1; 7 bases match TRBD1. The germline V gene encodes CDR1 LNHDA and CDR2 SQIVND (reference sequence). The CDR3 is 13 amino acids. The trim removed 5 bases at V and 8 bases at J, leaving 8 bases unmatched. In nucleotides, the CDR3 is TGTGCCAGTAGTGTGGACAGGAACGAGGAAGCTTTCTTT. It encodes CASSVDRNEEAFF.

V usage is TRBV2 and J usage is TRBJ2-1, with a weak D call TRBD1 (6 bases). The germline CDR1 and CDR2 sequences are SNHLY and FYNNEI. The CDR3 extends over 13 amino acids. V lost 8 bases and J lost 7, with 15 bases in between. The CDR3 loop is CASRRAGVNEQFF. CDR3 sequence (DNA): TGTGCCAGCCGGAGAGCAGGGGTTAATGAGCAGTTCTTC.

V is TRBV5-1 and J is TRBJ2-3; D uncertain. The ends were cut back, 5 bases at V and 4 bases at J, with 14 bases in the middle. Germline V gene lookup returns CDR1 SGHRS and CDR2 YFSETQ. The CDR3 has 14 residues. The CDR3 reads CASSDQTSADTQYF. CDR3 bases: TGCGCCAGCAGTGACCAAACCAGCGCAGATACGCAGTATTTT.

The genes are TRBV2 and TRBJ1-2; 8 bases are a match to TRBD1. This CDR3 region has 14 residues. Losses at the gene ends were 4 bases for V and 2 bases for J; bases not matched to a gene: 3. Germline lookup yields CDR1 SNHLY and CDR2 FYNNEI. CDR3 region: CASSVTGGNYGYTF. Here the CDR3 DNA reads TGTGCCAGCAGTGTAACAGGGGGAAACTATGGCTACACCTTC.

This chain links TRBV11-3 with TRBJ2-7; 10 bases are shared with TRBD1. Looked up from germline, CDR1 is SGHNT and CDR2 is YENEEA. The CDR3 covers 15 residues. J gave up 3 bases and V 5 bases, and 7 bases lay outside the gene matches. CDR3 region: CASSAGGQGGYEQYF. The CDR3 DNA follows: TGTGCCAGCAGCGCAGGTGGACAGGGGGGCTACGAGCAGTACTTC.

This clone is a singleton in its sample. The V call is TRBV28, the J call TRBJ2-7, with D maybe TRBD1 (6 bases). V lost 5 bases and J lost 2, with 10 bases in between. Per germline, CDR1 MDHEN and CDR2 SYDVKM. The CDR3 consists of 13 residues. CDR3 in DNA: TGTGCCAGCAGTCTTGGACAGACCTACGAGCAGTACTTC. This sequence encodes CASSLGQTYEQYF.

This sequence joins TRBV11-2 and TRBJ2-3; D is perhaps TRBD1 (5 bases). CDR3 length: 15 residues. V lost 5 bases, J lost 1 base, and 13 bases lay in between. CDR1 SGHAT and CDR2 FQNNGV come from the germline V gene. This CDR3 reads CASSTLTVRTDTQYF. The CDR3 nucleotides are TGTGCCAGCAGCACCCTGACAGTCCGCACAGATACGCAGTATTTT.

J is TRBJ1-1 and V is TRBV5-1; D is undetermined. This CDR3 has 14 residues. V was shortened by 4 bases and J by 1 base, with 11 bases between the two germline ends. Germline V gene lookup returns CDR1 SGHRS and CDR2 YFSETQ. The CDR3 sequence is CASSPFTQNTEAFF. The CDR3 bases are TGCGCCAGCAGCCCTTTCACACAGAACACTGAAGCTTTCTTT.

The genes are TRBV7-9 and TRBJ1-4, with TRBD1 identical over 10 bases. The CDR3 loop spans 15 amino acids. V was clipped by 5 bases and J by 8 bases; unmatched bases: 8. Per germline, CDR1 SEHNR and CDR2 FQNEAQ (reference sequence). CDR3 sequence (DNA): TGTGCCAGCAGCGCCGACAGGGGGCGCGAAGAAAAACTGTTTTTT. Its translation is CASSADRGREEKLFF.

The gene calls are TRBV6-5 and TRBJ1-6; a weak D match, TRBD1 (6 bases). The ends were cut back, 6 bases at V and 5 bases at J, with 11 bases in the middle. This CDR3 has 14 residues. The V gene's germline CDR1 is MNHEY and CDR2 SVGAGI. The CDR3 is CASSGQFDNSPLHF. The CDR3 DNA sequence: TGTGCCAGCAGCGGACAGTTCGATAATTCACCCCTCCACTTT.